Following are 29 T cell receptor beta chains from one sample sequenced in a study of blood T cell repertoires in COVID-19. Data came from immunoSEQ multiplex PCR; TCRdb stores just in-frame clones and leaves some out. The table has 200,000 to 300,000 clones, around 86% seen once. Specimen: PBMCs or T cells enriched from blood (not recorded which). The origin of the receptors is a woman between 35 and 50 years old with acute COVID-19.

The V call is TRBV30, the J call TRBJ2-1; D not resolved. The CDR3 loop spans 13 amino acids. CDR1 and CDR2 from the germline V gene are GTSNPN and SVGIG (reference sequence). V was shortened by 0 bases and J by 6 bases, with 9 bases between the two germline ends. The CDR3 nucleotides are TGTGCCTGGAGTGTCTGGGCCTCCAATGAGCAGTTCTTC. Translating it yields CAWSVWASNEQFF.

In DNA, the CDR3 is TGCGCCAGCAGCCATGGTGTCGGGCGACAGAACTATGGCTACACCTTC. Translation: CASSHGVGRQNYGYTF. The chain employs TRBV5-1 and TRBJ1-2; maybe TRBD1 (5 bases). The CDR3 runs 16 residues. Germline values: CDR1 SGHRS, CDR2 YFSETQ. V lost 4 bases and J 2 bases, leaving 18 bases between the germline ends.

The chain recombines TRBV6-6 with TRBJ2-3; 7 nucleotides align to TRBD2. The CDR3 contains 16 residues. Germline CDR1 is MNHNY and CDR2 is SVGAGI (reference sequence). V was pared by 6 bases and J by 1 base, with 10 bases of the junction left unmatched. The CDR3 coding sequence is TGTGCCAGCAGCCGAGGGGAGGGACCACGCACAGATACGCAGTATTTT. Translating gives CASSRGEGPRTDTQYF.

The chain combines TRBV3-1 (or the pseudogene TRBV3-2) with TRBJ1-6, with D maybe TRBD1 (5 bases). The length of the CDR3 is 16 residues. Deletions cut 2 bases from V and 1 base from J, with 9 bases between. Per germline, CDR1 LGHDT and CDR2 YNNKEL (reference sequence). The CDR3 loop reads CASSQRGSSYNSPLHF. The CDR3 DNA reads TGTGCCAGCAGCCAACGGGGGTCGTCCTATAATTCACCCCTCCACTTT.

The chain is built from TRBV10-3 and TRBJ2-5, with D possibly matching TRBD2 (6 bases). V lost 1 base and J 4 bases, leaving 16 bases between the germline ends. The germline V gene encodes CDR1 ENHRY and CDR2 SYGVKD. CDR3 size: 16 residues. This chain's CDR3 is CAISEYSASEVETQYF. The CDR3 DNA is TGTGCCATCAGTGAGTACTCGGCTAGCGAGGTAGAGACCCAGTACTTC.

This chain uses TRBV11-3 with TRBJ2-7; 7 bases align to TRBD1. This CDR3 comprises 14 residues. The junction had 9 bases not matched to a gene; V was cut back by 4 bases and J by 6 bases. Germline values: CDR1 SGHNT, CDR2 YENEEA. The CDR3 is CASSSRDSPAEQYF. Written as DNA, the CDR3 is TGTGCCAGCAGCTCACGGGACAGCCCCGCCGAGCAGTACTTC.

The gene calls are TRBV3-1 (or the pseudogene TRBV3-2) and TRBJ2-7; D possibly corresponds to TRBD2 (6 bases). The V and J ends lost 2 bases and 6 bases respectively, with 20 bases between them. CDR1 LGHDT and CDR2 YNNKEL come from the germline V gene (reference sequence). The CDR3 totals 16 residues. The DNA for the CDR3 is TGTGCCAGCAGCCAAAGAAAAGAGAAAGGGACTGGCGAGCAGTACTTC. Its translation: CASSQRKEKGTGEQYF.

The chain combines TRBV23-1 with TRBJ1-2, with TRBD1 matching 9 bases. TRBV23-1 is an ORF, with its function uncertain. CDR3 length: 19 amino acids. V dropped 1 base and J dropped 6; count of bases not matched to a gene: 18. The CDR3 coding sequence is TGCGCCAGCAGTCAATTTGAGGGACAGGGAGAACCCCGATGGAATGGCTACACCTTC. It translates to CASSQFEGQGEPRWNGYTF.

The J gene is TRBJ1-1, the V gene TRBV5-1; 8 nucleotides agree with TRBD1. There are 15 residues in the CDR3. V was clipped by 0 bases and J by 5 bases; unmatched bases: 6. Germline V gene data show CDR1 as SGHRS and CDR2 as YFSETQ. CDR3: CASSLEQGEGTEAFF. In DNA, the CDR3 is TGCGCCAGCAGCTTGGAACAGGGGGAAGGGACTGAAGCTTTCTTT.

This rearrangement joins TRBV13 to TRBJ1-1, with 7 positions matching TRBD1. The CDR3 length is 16 residues. The germline V gene encodes CDR1 PRHDT and CDR2 FYEKMQ (reference sequence). J lost 0 bases, V lost 3 bases, and 7 bases had no gene match. CDR3 protein: CASSFDSGGVNTEAFF. In DNA, the CDR3 is TGTGCCAGCAGCTTCGACTCAGGGGGAGTGAACACTGAAGCTTTCTTT.

There are a few counts of this clone. The rearrangement links TRBV5-6 to TRBJ2-5, with D maybe TRBD2 (6 bases). Trimming took 0 bases from V and 3 from J, leaving 15 bases between them. The CDR3 extends over 16 amino acids. Germline V lookup: CDR1 SGHDT, CDR2 YYEEEE. DNA for the CDR3: TGTGCCAGCAGCTTGGAGGGGCTAGCGAGTGAAGAGACCCAGTACTTC. Protein product: CASSLEGLASEETQYF.

This chain uses TRBV5-1 with TRBJ2-5; 7 nucleotides match TRBD2. V shed 4 bases and J 5 bases; nucleotides not matched to a gene: 11. From germline, CDR1 is SGHRS and CDR2 YFSETQ. CDR3 length: 15 residues. DNA for the CDR3: TGCGCCAGCAGCCCCCGACTAGCTGACGCCGAGACCCAGTACTTC. This gives the protein CASSPRLADAETQYF.

The chain combines TRBV18 with TRBJ1-1; weak D call: TRBD1 (5 bases). V was trimmed by 4 bases and J by 0 bases, leaving 15 bases between them. This CDR3 comprises 16 residues. Germline loops: CDR1 KGHSH, CDR2 LQKENI. CDR3 amino acids: CASSHGGTALNTEAFF. CDR3 DNA sequence: TGTGCCAGCTCACACGGGGGGACCGCCCTGAACACTGAAGCTTTCTTT.

The chain recombines TRBV5-4 with TRBJ2-3; TRBD1 might be the D (6 bases). Trimming took 0 bases from V and 0 from J, leaving 8 bases between them. CDR1 and CDR2 from the germline V gene are SGHNT and YYREEE (reference sequence). The CDR3 runs to 15 residues. Written as DNA, the CDR3 is TGTGCCAGCAGCTTGGACAGGGCTAGCACAGATACGCAGTATTTT. As protein: CASSLDRASTDTQYF.

This clone showed up just once. The chain uses TRBV15 and TRBJ2-5; 7 bases fit TRBD1. V dropped 4 bases and J dropped 4; count of bases not matched to a gene: 9. CDR1 is LNHNV, CDR2 YYDKDF, per germline (reference sequence). This CDR3 spans 15 amino acids. In nucleotides, the CDR3 is TGTGCCACCAGCACGGAACAGGGGAGTTTAGAGACCCAGTACTTC. This translates into CATSTEQGSLETQYF. Combining the CDR3 with reference TRBV15 and TRBJ2-5 gives the whole variable domain DAMVIQNPRYQVTQFGKPVTLSCSQTLNHNVMYWYQQKSSQAPKLLFHYYDKDFNNEADTPDNFQSRRPNTSFCFLDIRSPGLGDTAMYLCATSTEQGSLETQYFGPGTRLLVL.

The chain employs TRBV11-2 and TRBJ2-1, with D perhaps matching TRBD1 (6 bases). Germline V CDR1 and CDR2: SGHAT, FQNNGV. CDR3 length: 14 amino acids. Trimming removed 5 bases at V and 7 bases at J, with 15 bases between. The CDR3 region is CASSPLIQGNEQFF. In DNA form, the CDR3 reads TGTGCCAGCAGCCCTCTTATACAGGGAAATGAGCAGTTCTTC.

The rearrangement joins TRBV5-4 to TRBJ2-7; 8 bases match TRBD1. The germline CDR1 and CDR2 sequences are SGHNT and YYREEE (reference sequence). J gave up 7 bases and V 4 bases, and 10 bases lay outside the gene matches. CDR3 size: 14 residues. The CDR3 protein is CASSKGTGSYEQYF. Here the CDR3 DNA reads TGTGCCAGCAGCAAAGGGACAGGATCTTATGAGCAGTACTTC.

J is TRBJ1-1 and V is TRBV27; 7 bases agree with TRBD1. The ends lost 5 bases at V and 2 bases at J; junction bases unmatched: 8. The CDR3 covers 15 residues. Per germline, CDR1 MNHEY and CDR2 SMNVEV (reference sequence). The chain's CDR3 is CASSPSGQKNTEAFF. The CDR3 DNA reads TGTGCCAGCAGTCCTTCGGGACAGAAAAACACTGAAGCTTTCTTT.

The chain couples TRBV2 to TRBJ2-1; 7 bases line up with TRBD1. Trimming at V came to 4 bases and at J to 0 bases, leaving 3 bases not matched to a gene. The CDR3 runs 15 residues. The germline V gene has CDR1 SNHLY and CDR2 FYNNEI. DNA for the CDR3: TGTGCCAGCAGTGTGACAGGGAGCTCCTACAATGAGCAGTTCTTC. This codes for CASSVTGSSYNEQFF.

The J gene is TRBJ2-1, the V gene TRBV15, with 9 bases matching TRBD1. The CDR3 loop spans 17 amino acids. V was pared by 4 bases and J by 4 bases, with 11 bases of the junction left unmatched. Germline-derived CDR1 and CDR2 are LNHNV and YYDKDF (reference sequence). Here the CDR3 reads CATSIGPGTGLYNEQFF. The CDR3 region has the DNA TGTGCCACCAGCATTGGCCCCGGGACAGGGCTGTACAATGAGCAGTTCTTC.

This clone was counted ten times or more. The rearrangement links TRBV5-1 to TRBJ1-2; TRBD1 matches at 9 bases. The length of the CDR3 is 14 residues. Germline CDR1 is SGHRS and CDR2 is YFSETQ. V lost 0 bases, J lost 8 bases, and 5 bases stayed unmatched. CDR3 sequence: CASSLDRGLRGYTF. The CDR3 region has the DNA TGCGCCAGCAGCTTGGACAGGGGGCTAAGGGGCTACACCTTC.

The chain links TRBV11-3 to TRBJ2-5; 8 bases line up with TRBD1. CDR3 length: 16 residues. Germline assignment: CDR1 SGHNT and CDR2 YENEEA. V trimming: 5 bases; J trimming: 5 bases; junction bases outside the gene matches: 13. The CDR3 here is CASSLIGAGGTETQYF. CDR3 nucleotide sequence: TGTGCCAGCAGCCTCATAGGGGCAGGGGGCACGGAGACCCAGTACTTC.

The gene calls are TRBV12-3 or TRBV12-4 and TRBJ1-2, with 7 positions matching TRBD1. V dropped 6 bases and J dropped 3; count of bases not matched to a gene: 1. This CDR3 contains 12 residues. The CDR3 bases are TGTGCCAGCAGGGGACAGTACTATGGCTACACCTTC. This gives the protein CASRGQYYGYTF.

The chain carries TRBV5-4 and TRBJ2-7; a weak D match, TRBD1 (5 bases). CDR1 SGHNT and CDR2 YYREEE come from the germline V gene (reference sequence). With 0 bases removed from V and 2 bases from J, the gap between germline ends came to 9 bases. The CDR3 length is 14 residues. Here the CDR3 reads CASSLGQITYEQYF. The CDR3 DNA follows: TGTGCCAGCAGCTTGGGACAGATCACCTACGAGCAGTACTTC. Based on the CDR3 plus reference TRBV5-4 and TRBJ2-7, the full variable domain is ETGVTQSPTHLIKTRGQQVTLRCSSQSGHNTVSWYQQALGQGPQFIFQYYREEENGRGNFPPRFSGLQFPNYSSELNVNALELDDSALYLCASSLGQITYEQYFGPGTRLTVT.

The rearrangement joins TRBV9 to TRBJ1-6; D call uncertain. V lost 0 bases to trimming and J lost 9 bases, with 4 bases between them. CDR1 and CDR2 from the germline V gene are SGDLS and YYNGEE. This CDR3 region has 12 residues. In nucleotides, the CDR3 is TGTGCCAGCAGCGTAGGAGCTTCACCCCTCCACTTT. Its translation: CASSVGASPLHF.

The chain joins TRBV7-6 to TRBJ2-3, with D tentatively TRBD2 (6 bases). The CDR3 sequence is 16 residues long. CDR1 and CDR2 from the germline V gene are SGHVS and FNYEAQ. The V and J ends lost 0 bases and 5 bases respectively, with 15 bases between them. The CDR3 reads CASSLAGTAGRDTQYF. CDR3 DNA sequence: TGTGCCAGCAGCTTAGCGGGTACGGCGGGAAGAGATACGCAGTATTTT.

This chain uses TRBV15 with TRBJ1-5; 8 bases fit TRBD1. The germline gives CDR1 LNHNV, CDR2 YYDKDF (reference sequence). This CDR3 has 16 amino acids. V lost 3 bases, J lost 5 bases, and 9 bases stayed unmatched. CDR3 sequence reads: CATSRGTGGNDQPQHF. DNA for the CDR3: TGTGCCACCAGCAGGGGAACAGGGGGAAACGATCAGCCCCAGCATTTT.

Only a few counts were recorded for this clone. The chain couples TRBV7-6 to TRBJ2-6, with a possible D match to TRBD1 (6 bases). Germline loops: CDR1 SGHVS, CDR2 FNYEAQ. The CDR3 is 15 amino acids. With 4 bases removed from V and 3 bases from J, the gap between germline ends came to 10 bases. The CDR3 DNA follows: TGTGCCAGCAGCTCAGGGGTGGATGGGGCCAACGTCCTGACTTTC. Residues: CASSSGVDGANVLTF.

The V and J genes are TRBV9 and TRBJ2-2; D uncertain. Germline CDR1 SGDLS, CDR2 YYNGEE. This CDR3 contains 13 residues. The V gene lost 4 bases and the J gene lost 9 bases, with 13 bases spanning the gap. The CDR3 reads CASSPRLFRELFF. CDR3 coding DNA: TGTGCCAGCAGCCCCCGACTGTTCCGGGAGCTGTTTTTT. The full variable domain, with the rest looked up from reference TRBV9 and TRBJ2-2, is DSGVTQTPKHLITATGQRVTLRCSPRSGDLSVYWYQQSLDQGLQFLIQYYNGEERAKGNILERFSAQQFPDLHSELNLSSLELGDSALYFCASSPRLFRELFFGEGSRLTVL.